This record covers a single TCR beta chain. During its preparation, the TCRbeta library received unique molecular identifiers. TCRdb called the PCR reads again in MiXCR, with one record for every CDR3 protein. The data show approximately 430,000 distinct CDR3 sequences, with roughly 16% seen just once and under 30% held by the top ten. This specimen belongs to a study of T-cell reconstitution after alpha-beta-depleted transplantation in children. This CDR3 has 15 residues. Germline V lookup: CDR1 SNHLY, CDR2 FYNNEI. Trimming pared 5 bases from V and 4 bases from J, leaving 18 bases between. V is TRBV2 and J is TRBJ2-7; TRBD1 or TRBD2 may be the D gene (6 bases each). The source is a boy under three years old who had a stem cell transplant for Wiskott-Aldrich syndrome, so the T cells may come from the graft donor. The sequenced sample was PBMCs, mostly from graft donor cells, obtained 360 days after TCRalphabeta/CD19-depleted stem cell transplant. CDR3 residues: CASSLQGGGYYEQYF. The CDR3 DNA is TGTGCCAGCAGTTTACAGGGAGGAGGCTATTACGAGCAGTACTTC.